This TCR beta chain was sequenced during a study of blood T cell repertoires in COVID-19. Trimming pared 5 bases from V and 6 bases from J, leaving 16 bases between. Germline loops: CDR1 MNHEY, CDR2 SVGEGT. CDR3 length: 14 residues. Produced via immunoSEQ multiplex PCR; TCRdb's table is partial and in-frame only. The repertoire holds about 130,000 clones, with over 70% as singletons. This clone appeared a single time. This sequence originates from a human donor in a cohort sampled during active COVID-19. Source material: peripheral blood. The chain uses TRBV6-2 or TRBV6-3 and TRBJ1-1; tentative D call: TRBD1 (5 bases). CDR3 protein: CASSRPRVIAEAFF. For the CDR3, the DNA is TGTGCCAGCAGTCGACCCAGGGTAATCGCTGAAGCTTTCTTT.